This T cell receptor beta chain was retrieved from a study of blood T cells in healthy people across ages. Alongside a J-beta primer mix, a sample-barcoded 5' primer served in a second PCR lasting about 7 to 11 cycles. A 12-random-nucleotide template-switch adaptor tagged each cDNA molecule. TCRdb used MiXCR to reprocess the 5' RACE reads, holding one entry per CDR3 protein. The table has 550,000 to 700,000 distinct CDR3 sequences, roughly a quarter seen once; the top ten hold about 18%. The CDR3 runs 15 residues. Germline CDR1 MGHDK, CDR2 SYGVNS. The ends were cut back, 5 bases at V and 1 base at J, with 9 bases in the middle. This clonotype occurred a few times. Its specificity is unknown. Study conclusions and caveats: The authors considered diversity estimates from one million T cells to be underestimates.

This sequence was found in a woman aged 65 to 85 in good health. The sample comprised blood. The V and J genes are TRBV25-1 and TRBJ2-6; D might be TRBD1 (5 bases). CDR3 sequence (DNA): TGTGCCAGCAGTACGACAGTGTCTGGGGCCAACGTCCTGACTTTC. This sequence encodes CASSTTVSGANVLTF.